This T cell receptor (beta chain) was recorded in a study of T cells in narcolepsy. Germline V lookup: CDR1 MGHDK, CDR2 SYGVNS. Between the trimmed V and J ends, which lost 3 bases and 7 bases, there was a span of 0 bases. This CDR3 comprises 10 residues. Assay used: immunoSEQ multiplex PCR; TCRdb lists only in-frame clones, some missing. Of over 25,000 clones listed, 79% are singletons. The specimen was memory (CD45RA-) CD4+ T cells from blood. This TCR came from a human donor in good health. V usage is TRBV25-1 and J usage is TRBJ1-4; the D is unclear. The CDR3 spells CASSDEKLFF. The CDR3, as DNA: TGTGCCAGCAGTGATGAAAAACTGTTTTTT.